This T cell receptor (beta chain) was obtained from a study of CD8+ T cells in alopecia areata. CDR1 and CDR2 from the germline V gene are MGHDK and SYGVNS. With 4 bases clipped from V and 0 bases from J, the junction kept 6 bases outside the gene matches. The CDR3 sequence is 17 residues long. This clone has only a few counts. Its antigen is currently unknown. cDNA serving as the sequencing template came from extracted, reverse transcribed RNA. Some clones are missing from TCRdb's copy, which holds only in-frame ones; the method was immunoSEQ multiplex PCR. This table holds some 130,000 clones, over 50% found once. Notes on the study in general: In lesional scalp, particularly from alopecia totalis/universalis, clonality was higher than in normal scalp. Compared with mice, patients displayed less clear TCR sharing, possibly for HLA-related reasons.

This chain links TRBV25-1 with TRBJ2-6; TRBD1 matches 7 bases. The receptor was isolated from a human donor with alopecia areata. Sequenced here: CD4+ T cells sorted from blood, sampled at week 0. This chain's CDR3 is CASSGGTGDSGANVLTF. Here the CDR3 DNA reads TGTGCCAGCAGTGGGGGAACAGGGGACTCTGGGGCCAACGTCCTGACTTTC.